The 29 T cell receptor beta chains below come from one sample, sequenced in a study of blood T cell repertoires in COVID-19. Some clones are missing from TCRdb's copy, which holds only in-frame ones; the method was immunoSEQ multiplex PCR. The data contain 200,000 to 300,000 clones, approximately 86% of them singletons. The sample was PBMCs or T cells enriched from blood (not recorded which). These receptors all stem from a woman aged 18-30 years who had recovered from COVID-19.

The V and J genes are TRBV6-5 and TRBJ2-2; possible D gene TRBD2, 5 bases. Deletions cut 6 bases from V and 3 bases from J, with 11 bases between. The CDR3 totals 14 residues. Germline CDR1 is MNHEY and CDR2 is SVGAGI. The chain's CDR3 is CASRRVGYTGELFF. CDR3 DNA sequence: TGTGCCAGCAGGAGGGTGGGGTACACCGGGGAGCTGTTTTTT.

The rearrangement uses TRBV4-3 and TRBJ1-2; TRBD1 matches 9 bases. Per germline, CDR1 LGHNA and CDR2 YSLEER. Trimming removed 3 bases from V and 5 bases from J; junction bases left unmatched: 4. This CDR3 spans 14 amino acids. DNA of the CDR3: TGCGCCAGCAGCCAGGGGACAGGGCAGTATGGCTACACCTTC. This encodes CASSQGTGQYGYTF.

This clone was recorded once. This chain joins TRBV24-1 and TRBJ2-5; 7 positions agree with TRBD2. This CDR3 spans 16 amino acids. Trimming at V came to 6 bases and at J to 0 bases, leaving 9 bases not matched to a gene. CDR1 and CDR2 (germline): KGHDR, SFDVKD. CDR3 loop: CATSIGPSGNQETQYF. CDR3 bases: TGTGCCACCAGTATTGGTCCTAGCGGTAACCAAGAGACCCAGTACTTC.

This chain connects TRBV19 to TRBJ1-5; D is ambiguous. This CDR3 spans 15 amino acids. The V end was cut by 4 bases, the J end by 4 bases, with 14 bases between. Germline V gene lookup returns CDR1 LNHDA and CDR2 SQIVND (reference sequence). The CDR3, as DNA: TGTGCCAGTAGTACCCGAGGAGGTACGAATCAGCCCCAGCATTTT. Its translation is CASSTRGGTNQPQHF.

V gene TRBV27 combines with J gene TRBJ2-7; unclear D gene. This CDR3 spans 14 amino acids. V was cut by 2 bases and J by 0 bases, with 8 bases left in between. The germline V gene encodes CDR1 MNHEY and CDR2 SMNVEV (reference sequence). CDR3 residues: CASSLKISSYEQYF. The CDR3 bases are TGTGCCAGCAGTTTAAAGATTAGCTCCTACGAGCAGTACTTC.

The chain uses TRBV2 and TRBJ2-1, with 9 bases fitting TRBD1. CDR1 is SNHLY, CDR2 FYNNEI, per germline. The length of the CDR3 is 13 residues. V gave up 8 bases and J gave up 6 bases; unmatched junction bases: 5. This CDR3 is CASRTDRGNEQFF. The CDR3 coding sequence is TGTGCCAGCCGGACGGACAGGGGCAATGAGCAGTTCTTC.

This chain's CDR3 is CASRGLDSTNIQYF. The DNA of the CDR3 is TGTGCCAGCAGGGGTTTGGACAGCACAAACATTCAGTACTTC. The chain joins TRBV27 to TRBJ2-4; tentatively, D is TRBD1 (6 bases). Germline CDR1 and CDR2: MNHEY and SMNVEV (reference sequence). CDR3 length equals 14 residues. Trimming left V 6 bases short and J 6 bases short, with 15 bases between.

This clone was counted between two and nine times. This chain uses TRBV9 with TRBJ2-5; maybe TRBD2 (6 bases). CDR3 length: 12 amino acids. The V end was cut by 4 bases, the J end by 6 bases, with 10 bases between. Looked up from germline, CDR1 is SGDLS and CDR2 is YYNGEE. The CDR3, as DNA: TGTGCCAGCAGCCCCGCGGGGAAGACCCAGTACTTC. Translation gives CASSPAGKTQYF.

Only a few counts were recorded for this clone. The CDR3 spells CASSEVLGVAGVFNYNEQFF. The DNA for the CDR3 is TGTGCCAGCAGTGAAGTATTGGGAGTAGCGGGAGTATTTAACTACAATGAGCAGTTCTTC. The gene calls are TRBV2 and TRBJ2-1, with 9 bases lining up with TRBD2. The CDR3 loop spans 20 amino acids. V gave up 1 base and J gave up 3 bases; unmatched junction bases: 16. The germline V gene encodes CDR1 SNHLY and CDR2 FYNNEI.

CDR3 nucleotide sequence: TGTGCCAGCAGCTTAAGGGGGCCAGATACGCAGTATTTT. Protein sequence: CASSLRGPDTQYF. The chain recombines TRBV11-3 with TRBJ2-3; TRBD1 matches at 7 bases. The CDR3 covers 13 residues. Trimming cost V 2 bases and J 4 bases; bases outside gene matches: 0. CDR1 is SGHNT and CDR2 is YENEEA in the germline V gene.

The chain joins TRBV18 to TRBJ1-1; 7 bases fit TRBD1. Germline CDR1 reads KGHSH; CDR2 reads LQKENI. CDR3 length: 15 amino acids. The ends lost 3 bases at V and 1 base at J; junction bases unmatched: 5. The chain's CDR3 is CASSPGGQRNTEAFF. CDR3 bases: TGTGCCAGCTCACCGGGGGGACAGAGGAACACTGAAGCTTTCTTT.

The CDR3: CSVEDRGLAGEYEQYF. DNA for the CDR3: TGCAGCGTTGAAGATCGGGGACTAGCGGGAGAGTACGAGCAGTACTTC. V and J are TRBV29-1 and TRBJ2-7, with 14 bases identical to TRBD2. The germline V gene has CDR1 SQVTM and CDR2 ANQGSEA. The CDR3 is 16 amino acids. With V trimmed by 0 bases and J by 4 bases, 5 bases remained unmatched.

V and J are TRBV12-3 or TRBV12-4 and TRBJ1-5; D call uncertain. The CDR3 has 13 amino acids. Trimming took off 6 bases at V and 4 bases at J, with 10 bases between the two ends. This CDR3 reads CASSLGLNQPQHF. DNA for the CDR3: TGTGCCAGCAGCCTCGGTTTAAATCAGCCCCAGCATTTT.

The chain employs TRBV21-1 and TRBJ2-3; TRBD2, as called in the table, went unchecked against the DNA. TRBV21-1 is an annotated pseudogene. The CDR3 contains 16 residues. CDR3 sequence reads: CASSLTLAGGADTQYF. The CDR3 nucleotides read TGTGCCAGCAGCCTCACTCTAGCGGGGGGTGCGGATACGCAGTATTTT.

This rearrangement joins TRBV27 to TRBJ1-2, with a weak D call TRBD1 (6 bases). The germline V gene encodes CDR1 MNHEY and CDR2 SMNVEV (reference sequence). This CDR3 has 12 residues. V lost 10 bases to trimming and J lost 6 bases, with 15 bases between them. CDR3 sequence: CAIWTADDGYTF. The CDR3 nucleotides read TGTGCCATTTGGACAGCGGATGATGGCTACACCTTC.

The V gene is TRBV29-1, the J gene TRBJ1-1, with TRBD1 matching 7 bases. The CDR3 is 13 residues long. Germline V gene lookup returns CDR1 SQVTM and CDR2 ANQGSEA. With V trimmed by 7 bases and J by 0 bases, 5 bases remained unmatched. The CDR3 nucleotides are TGCAGCGCCGGGACAGCTATGAACACTGAAGCTTTCTTT. Its protein product is CSAGTAMNTEAFF.

CDR3 nucleotides: TGTGCCATCAGTGAGTCTGACAGGGAGGTTGGCTACACCTTC. Amino acids: CAISESDREVGYTF. J is TRBJ1-2 and V is TRBV10-3, with 7 bases that match TRBD1. The CDR3 length is 14 residues. The germline V gene encodes CDR1 ENHRY and CDR2 SYGVKD. The V segment lost 0 bases and the J segment 7 bases; nucleotides outside the gene matches: 5.

This chain uses TRBV4-1 with TRBJ1-1; 8 bases line up with TRBD1. From germline, CDR1 is MGHRA and CDR2 YSYEKL. The CDR3 sequence is 18 residues long. The V segment lost 3 bases and the J segment 0 bases; nucleotides outside the gene matches: 12. The CDR3 is CASSHRGQVGLMNTEAFF. The CDR3 DNA reads TGCGCCAGCAGCCACCGGGGACAGGTGGGTCTAATGAACACTGAAGCTTTCTTT.

The CDR3 DNA reads TGTGCCAGTAGTATAGGTTTGGGACAGGGGGCTAATGAGCAGTTCTTC. Its protein product is CASSIGLGQGANEQFF. The V call is TRBV19, the J call TRBJ2-1, with 12 bases matching TRBD1. The CDR3 has 16 residues. The ends lost 1 base at V and 7 bases at J; junction bases unmatched: 5. CDR1 LNHDA and CDR2 SQIVND come from the germline V gene (reference sequence).

This sequence joins TRBV30 and TRBJ2-7; 8 bases agree with TRBD1. The CDR3 totals 14 residues. CDR1 and CDR2 from the germline V gene are GTSNPN and SVGIG (reference sequence). The CDR3 spells CAGVRDRSPNEQYF. In nucleotides, the CDR3 is TGTGCAGGGGTCCGGGACAGGTCCCCCAACGAGCAGTACTTC.

This sequence joins TRBV5-1 and TRBJ2-3; D may be TRBD2 (6 bases). The germline V gene has CDR1 SGHRS and CDR2 YFSETQ. This CDR3 has 15 residues. Deletions cut 0 bases from V and 4 bases from J, with 12 bases between. CDR3 sequence: CASSLDGGSADTQYF. The CDR3 nucleotides read TGCGCCAGCAGCTTGGATGGGGGGTCCGCAGATACGCAGTATTTT. The variable domain in full, completed from reference TRBV5-1 and TRBJ2-3, reads KAGVTQTPRYLIKTRGQQVTLSCSPISGHRSVSWYQQTPGQGLQFLFEYFSETQRNKGNFPGRFSGRQFSNSRSEMNVSTLELGDSALYLCASSLDGGSADTQYFGPGTRLTVL.

This rearrangement joins TRBV27 to TRBJ2-2; D perhaps matches TRBD2 (6 bases). The germline V and J ends were trimmed by 0 bases and 5 bases, with 13 bases remaining between them. Germline V gene sequence: CDR1 MNHEY, CDR2 SMNVEV (reference sequence). The CDR3 totals 16 residues. As DNA, the CDR3 is TGTGCCAGCAGTTTATCGAGGAATGGGGGGACCGGGGAGCTGTTTTTT. Its protein product is CASSLSRNGGTGELFF.

The V call is TRBV18, the J call TRBJ1-2; no clear D gene. This CDR3 has 14 amino acids. V shed 6 bases and J shed 1 base, with 12 bases lying between them. Germline V gives CDR1 KGHSH, CDR2 LQKENI. The CDR3 sequence is CASSRGGLNYGYTF. Here the CDR3 DNA reads TGTGCCAGCTCCCGGGGAGGCCTTAACTATGGCTACACCTTC.

This clone is a singleton in its sample. The chain couples TRBV25-1 to TRBJ2-7; 8 nucleotides align to TRBD1. After removal of 4 bases from V and 5 bases from J, the junction contained 4 bases not matched to a gene. The V gene's germline CDR1 is MGHDK and CDR2 SYGVNS. This CDR3 is 13 amino acids long. The CDR3 sequence is CASSAWTGNEQYF. DNA for the CDR3: TGTGCCAGCAGTGCCTGGACAGGGAACGAGCAGTACTTC.

This chain uses TRBV19 with TRBJ2-1; 12 bases agree with TRBD2. V gave up 9 bases and J gave up 8 bases; unmatched junction bases: 14. The CDR3 covers 16 residues. Looked up from germline, CDR1 is LNHDA and CDR2 is SQIVND (reference sequence). The CDR3 is CASGRLLAGGSDEQFF. CDR3 in DNA: TGTGCCAGCGGTAGACTACTAGCGGGGGGTAGCGATGAGCAGTTCTTC.

This rearrangement joins TRBV5-6 to TRBJ2-4, with 7 bases matching TRBD2. CDR3 size: 15 residues. With V trimmed by 4 bases and J by 7 bases, 11 bases remained unmatched. Germline V lookup: CDR1 SGHDT, CDR2 YYEEEE. The CDR3 DNA reads as TGTGCCAGCAGCCCCCGGGGGGTCCCGGGCAACATTCAGTACTTC. It encodes CASSPRGVPGNIQYF.

This clone was detected only a few times. The chain joins TRBV5-1 to TRBJ1-2; D gene uncertain. In germline, CDR1 is SGHRS, CDR2 YFSETQ. CDR3 length: 13 residues. Between the trimmed V and J ends, which lost 5 bases and 4 bases, there was a span of 12 bases. CDR3 sequence reads: CASSTEGGYGYTF. For the CDR3, the DNA is TGCGCCAGCAGTACGGAGGGTGGCTATGGCTACACCTTC.

The chain is built from TRBV7-9 and TRBJ1-2, with TRBD1 as a possible D gene (6 bases). The germline V gene has CDR1 SEHNR and CDR2 FQNEAQ (reference sequence). Trimming cost V 3 bases and J 8 bases, with 19 bases left between them. The CDR3 has 15 amino acids. The CDR3 sequence: CASSFASGGSGGYTF. The CDR3 nucleotides read TGTGCCAGCAGCTTTGCATCTGGGGGCTCAGGGGGCTACACCTTC.

This sequence joins TRBV7-9 and TRBJ1-1; 7 bases line up with TRBD1. The trim removed 3 bases at V and 3 bases at J, leaving 4 bases unmatched. The germline gives CDR1 SEHNR, CDR2 FQNEAQ (reference sequence). The CDR3 consists of 14 residues. CDR3 bases: TGTGCCAGCAGCTTGACAGGGTTTCACACTGAAGCTTTCTTT. Translating it yields CASSLTGFHTEAFF.